This TCR beta chain was recovered during a study of technical replicates of blood from several donors. As regards this clone: A read error may account for a junction end that differs from germline.

The CDR3 loop spans 13 amino acids. In germline, CDR1 is LGHNA, CDR2 YNFKEQ. The method was immunoSEQ multiplex PCR; TCRdb's version includes in-frame clones alone and lacks a portion of them. The table shows 50,000 to 80,000 clones, with roughly 90% occurring only once. The sample consisted of PBMCs. This TCR derives from a human donor in good health. Some clones in this sample may be carry-over from other donors' samples. This chain joins TRBV4-2 and TRBJ1-2; no reliable D call. The CDR3 DNA reads TGTGCCAGCAGCCAAAGTCGGAACGTAGGACTTCGTTTC. Its protein product is CASSQSRNVGLRF.